Below, 15 T cell receptor beta chains from the same sample are listed, as sequenced in a study of beta chain features in type 1 diabetes. Expressed TCRB transcripts got sequenced, as all isolated RNA was reverse transcribed. Assay used: immunoSEQ multiplex PCR; TCRdb lists only in-frame clones, some missing. The sample yields around 340,000 clones, about 19% seen once. Sequenced material: naive CD4+ T cells from blood. The receptor source for this set is a woman in her late teens or twenties in good health.

The chain employs TRBV2 and TRBJ1-6, with D unclear. The CDR3 extends over 12 amino acids. Trimming left V 11 bases short and J 9 bases short, with 14 bases between. CDR1 SNHLY and CDR2 FYNNEI come from the germline V gene. CDR3 residues: CADGRSGSPLHF. The CDR3 coding sequence is TGTGCCGACGGCAGGTCAGGTTCACCCCTCCACTTT.

There are a few counts of this clone. The CDR3 is CASSQGRGMNTEAFF. DNA of the CDR3: TGTGCCAGCAGCCAAGGACGGGGTATGAACACTGAAGCTTTCTTT. The genes are TRBV4-2 and TRBJ1-1; D gene uncertain. CDR3 length: 15 residues. Trimming removed 1 base from V and 0 bases from J, with 9 bases in between. CDR1 and CDR2 from the germline V gene are LGHNA and YNFKEQ.

This rearrangement joins TRBV7-3 to TRBJ1-6; D is undetermined. Germline V gene sequence: CDR1 SGHTA, CDR2 FQGTGA. Trimming removed 5 bases from V and 10 bases from J, with 9 bases in between. The CDR3 has 12 amino acids. In DNA, the CDR3 is TGTGCCAGCAGCGAGGAGGGCTCACCCCTCCACTTT. Its protein product is CASSEEGSPLHF.

The DNA for the CDR3 is TGTGCCAGCAGCCCGGGCCAGGGGGCAGGTAACACTGAAGCTTTCTTT. Amino acid sequence: CASSPGQGAGNTEAFF. The chain is built from TRBV7-9 and TRBJ1-1; TRBD1 agrees at 8 bases. This CDR3 has 16 amino acids. The V gene's germline CDR1 is SEHNR and CDR2 FQNEAQ (reference sequence). Germline trimming cut 5 bases from V and 2 bases from J; bases unmatched to any gene: 10.

The V and J genes are TRBV7-2 and TRBJ2-7; TRBD2 agrees at 8 bases. Looked up from germline, CDR1 is SGHTA and CDR2 is FQGNSA. V gave up 0 bases and J gave up 5 bases; unmatched junction bases: 6. The CDR3 spans 15 residues. CDR3 protein: CASSLALGRDHEQYF. In nucleotides, the CDR3 is TGTGCCAGCAGCTTAGCGCTCGGGAGGGACCACGAGCAGTACTTC.

This clone was detected a few times. This chain uses TRBV30 with TRBJ2-2, with a weak D call TRBD1 (6 bases). There are 15 residues in the CDR3. Trimming cost V 0 bases and J 0 bases, with 8 bases left between them. Germline V gene lookup returns CDR1 GTSNPN and CDR2 SVGIG (reference sequence). The CDR3 DNA sequence: TGTGCCTGGAGTGTATACAGGGCGAACACCGGGGAGCTGTTTTTT. Residues: CAWSVYRANTGELFF.

This clone was observed a handful of times. This chain links TRBV7-7 with TRBJ2-1, with 14 bases fitting TRBD2. The CDR3 runs 15 residues. Germline CDR1 and CDR2: SSHAT and FNYEAQ (reference sequence). The CDR3 DNA follows: TGTGCGACCCACCCGGGACTAGCGGGAGTCAATGAGCAGTTCTTC. Translation gives CATHPGLAGVNEQFF.

This rearrangement joins TRBV5-1 to TRBJ1-2; no firm D call. Germline lookup yields CDR1 SGHRS and CDR2 YFSETQ. This CDR3 region has 14 residues. The germline V and J ends were trimmed by 2 bases and 0 bases, with 8 bases remaining between them. The CDR3 here is CASSLDGTNYGYTF. The DNA for the CDR3 is TGCGCCAGCAGCTTAGATGGCACTAACTATGGCTACACCTTC. The entire variable domain, with the rest obtained from reference TRBV5-1 and TRBJ1-2, is as follows: KAGVTQTPRYLIKTRGQQVTLSCSPISGHRSVSWYQQTPGQGLQFLFEYFSETQRNKGNFPGRFSGRQFSNSRSEMNVSTLELGDSALYLCASSLDGTNYGYTFGSGTRLTVV.

This clone was counted between two and nine times. The chain uses TRBV7-2 and TRBJ2-7; maybe TRBD2 (5 bases). CDR1 SGHTA and CDR2 FQGNSA come from the germline V gene. V was cut by 6 bases and J by 3 bases, with 12 bases left in between. The CDR3 has 13 amino acids. The CDR3 bases are TGTGCCAGCAGAACCGACGGGGTCTACGAGCAGTACTTC. This encodes CASRTDGVYEQYF.

The chain combines TRBV6-5 with TRBJ2-3; no clear D. This CDR3 is 15 amino acids long. V was cut by 0 bases and J by 2 bases, with 9 bases left in between. Germline V gene data show CDR1 as MNHEY and CDR2 as SVGAGI. CDR3 sequence reads: CASSYSLDVTDTQYF. The CDR3 DNA follows: TGTGCCAGCAGTTACTCCTTAGATGTCACAGATACGCAGTATTTT.

This clone was counted only a few times. The rearrangement joins TRBV25-1 to TRBJ1-1; D is unresolved. Trimming pared 7 bases from V and 0 bases from J, leaving 12 bases between. The CDR3 runs 14 residues. From germline, CDR1 is MGHDK and CDR2 SYGVNS. The CDR3 nucleotides read TGTGCCAGCACATCCCAGGTAGTGAACACTGAAGCTTTCTTT. Protein: CASTSQVVNTEAFF.

This clone was seen a few times. The CDR3 DNA is TGTGCCAGCAGCTTATTAATGCTAGGACAGGGGGATGAGCAGTTCTTC. Its translation: CASSLLMLGQGDEQFF. V is TRBV7-9 and J is TRBJ2-1, with 10 bases identical to TRBD1. CDR3 length: 16 amino acids. V lost 2 bases, J lost 8 bases, and 9 bases stayed unmatched. The germline CDR1 and CDR2 sequences are SEHNR and FQNEAQ (reference sequence).

This chain connects TRBV11-2 to TRBJ2-7; perhaps TRBD2 as D (6 bases). Germline V gene lookup returns CDR1 SGHAT and CDR2 FQNNGV. The V gene lost 1 base and the J gene lost 3 bases, with 10 bases spanning the gap. The CDR3 loop spans 14 amino acids. CDR3: CASSLAGADYEQYF. In DNA, the CDR3 is TGTGCCAGCAGCTTAGCGGGAGCCGACTACGAGCAGTACTTC.

The J gene is TRBJ2-5, the V gene TRBV5-4, with 8 bases lining up with TRBD2. J was trimmed by 0 bases and V by 1 base; bases with no gene match: 2. This CDR3 region has 15 residues. Germline CDR1 and CDR2: SGHNT and YYREEE (reference sequence). The CDR3 loop reads CASSLRGGYQETQYF. CDR3 nucleotides: TGTGCCAGCAGCTTGCGGGGGGGGTACCAAGAGACCCAGTACTTC.

A few counts support this clone. V usage is TRBV28 and J usage is TRBJ2-3; D is unresolved. The germline gives CDR1 MDHEN, CDR2 SYDVKM. This CDR3 contains 11 residues. Trimming pared 5 bases from V and 6 bases from J, leaving 6 bases between. The CDR3 region is CASSPRDTQYF. As DNA, the CDR3 is TGTGCCAGCAGTCCTAGGGATACGCAGTATTTT.